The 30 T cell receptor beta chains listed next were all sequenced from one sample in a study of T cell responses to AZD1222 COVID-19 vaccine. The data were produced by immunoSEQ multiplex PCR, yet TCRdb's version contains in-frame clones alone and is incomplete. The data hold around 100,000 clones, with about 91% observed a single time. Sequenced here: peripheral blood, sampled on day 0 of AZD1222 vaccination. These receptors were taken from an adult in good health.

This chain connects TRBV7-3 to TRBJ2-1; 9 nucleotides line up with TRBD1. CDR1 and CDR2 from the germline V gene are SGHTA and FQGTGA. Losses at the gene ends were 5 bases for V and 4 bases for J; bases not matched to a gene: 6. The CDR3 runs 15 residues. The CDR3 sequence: CASSRTGGGYNEQFF. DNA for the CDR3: TGTGCCAGCAGCAGAACAGGGGGCGGTTACAATGAGCAGTTCTTC.

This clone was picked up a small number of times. The CDR3 DNA reads as TGCGCCAGCAGCCACGTAGGGGGAAACGAGCAGTACTTC. Amino acid sequence: CASSHVGGNEQYF. V usage is TRBV5-1 and J usage is TRBJ2-7; D might be TRBD1 (6 bases). The CDR3 loop spans 13 amino acids. Germline-derived CDR1 and CDR2 are SGHRS and YFSETQ. The V gene lost 4 bases and the J gene lost 5 bases, with 13 bases spanning the gap.

The CDR3 region is CASSLGQFNQPQHF. DNA of the CDR3: TGTGCCAGCAGCTTGGGACAGTTCAATCAGCCCCAGCATTTT. The rearrangement joins TRBV5-5 to TRBJ1-5; tentatively, D is TRBD1 (5 bases). This CDR3 is 14 amino acids long. V lost 0 bases and J lost 3, with 7 bases in between. In germline, CDR1 is SGHKS, CDR2 YYEKEE (reference sequence).

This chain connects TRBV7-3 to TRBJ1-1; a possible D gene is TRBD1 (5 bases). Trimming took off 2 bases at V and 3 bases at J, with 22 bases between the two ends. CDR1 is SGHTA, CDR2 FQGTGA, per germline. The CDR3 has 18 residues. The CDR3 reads CASSLALTLGDVDTEAFF. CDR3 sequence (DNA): TGTGCCAGCAGCTTAGCCTTAACACTAGGGGACGTCGACACTGAAGCTTTCTTT.

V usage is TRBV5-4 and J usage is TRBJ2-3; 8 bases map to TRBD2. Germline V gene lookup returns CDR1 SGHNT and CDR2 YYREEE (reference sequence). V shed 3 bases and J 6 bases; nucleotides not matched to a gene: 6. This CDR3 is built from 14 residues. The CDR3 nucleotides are TGTGCCAGCAGCTGGAGGGCTAGCGGGGATACGCAGTATTTT. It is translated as CASSWRASGDTQYF. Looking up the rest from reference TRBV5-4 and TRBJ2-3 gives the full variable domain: ETGVTQSPTHLIKTRGQQVTLRCSSQSGHNTVSWYQQALGQGPQFIFQYYREEENGRGNFPPRFSGLQFPNYSSELNVNALELDDSALYLCASSWRASGDTQYFGPGTRLTVL.

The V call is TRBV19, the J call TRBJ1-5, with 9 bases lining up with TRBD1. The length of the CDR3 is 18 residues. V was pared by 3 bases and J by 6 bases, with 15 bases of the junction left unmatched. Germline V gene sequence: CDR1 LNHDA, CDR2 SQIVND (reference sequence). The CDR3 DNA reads TGTGCCAGTAGTATTGGCGGACAGGGGACAGGGATGGTTCAGCCCCAGCATTTT. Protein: CASSIGGQGTGMVQPQHF.

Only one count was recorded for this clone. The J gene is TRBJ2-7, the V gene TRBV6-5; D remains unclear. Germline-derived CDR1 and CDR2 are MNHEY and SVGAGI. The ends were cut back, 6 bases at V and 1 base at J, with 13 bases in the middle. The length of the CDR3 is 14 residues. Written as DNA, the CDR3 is TGTGCCAGCAGAACCTTGACGAAGTCCTACGAGCAGTACTTC. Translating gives CASRTLTKSYEQYF.

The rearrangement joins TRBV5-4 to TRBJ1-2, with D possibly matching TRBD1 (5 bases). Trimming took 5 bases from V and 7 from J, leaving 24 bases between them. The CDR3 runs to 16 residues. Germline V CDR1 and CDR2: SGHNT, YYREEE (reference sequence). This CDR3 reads CASSMGPVVPWLGYTF. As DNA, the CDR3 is TGTGCCAGCAGTATGGGACCCGTCGTGCCTTGGCTTGGCTACACCTTC.

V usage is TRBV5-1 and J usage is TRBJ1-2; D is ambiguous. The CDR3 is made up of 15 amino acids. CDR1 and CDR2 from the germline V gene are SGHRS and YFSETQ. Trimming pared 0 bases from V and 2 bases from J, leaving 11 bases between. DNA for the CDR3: TGCGCCAGCAGCTTGGTATTCCAGGCCAACTATGGCTACACCTTC. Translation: CASSLVFQANYGYTF.

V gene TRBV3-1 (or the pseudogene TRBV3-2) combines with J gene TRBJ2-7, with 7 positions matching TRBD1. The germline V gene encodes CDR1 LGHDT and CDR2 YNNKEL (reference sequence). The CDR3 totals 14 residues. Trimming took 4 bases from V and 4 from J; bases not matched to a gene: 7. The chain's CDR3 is CASSPGTVQYEQYF. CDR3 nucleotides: TGTGCCAGCAGCCCCGGGACAGTTCAGTACGAGCAGTACTTC.

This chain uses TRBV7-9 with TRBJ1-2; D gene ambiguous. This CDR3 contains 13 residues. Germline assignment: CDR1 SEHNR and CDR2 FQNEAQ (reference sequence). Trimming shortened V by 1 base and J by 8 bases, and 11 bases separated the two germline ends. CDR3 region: CASSLVALGGYTF. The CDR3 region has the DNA TGTGCCAGCAGCTTAGTGGCCTTGGGAGGCTACACCTTC.

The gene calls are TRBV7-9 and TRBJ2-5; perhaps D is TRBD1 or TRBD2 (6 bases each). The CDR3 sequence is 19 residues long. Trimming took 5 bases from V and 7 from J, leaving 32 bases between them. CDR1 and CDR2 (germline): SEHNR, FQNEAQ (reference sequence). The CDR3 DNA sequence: TGTGCCAGCAGCGTAGTCCCCCTAACTAGTGGGGGGCAGACAGGGACCCAGTACTTC. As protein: CASSVVPLTSGGQTGTQYF.

The chain's CDR3 is CASSENKGFSNTEAFF. The CDR3 bases are TGTGCCAGCAGCGAGAACAAAGGATTCAGCAACACTGAAGCTTTCTTT. This chain joins TRBV5-6 and TRBJ1-1; D is undetermined. Trimming cost V 4 bases and J 2 bases, with 18 bases left between them. From germline, CDR1 is SGHDT and CDR2 YYEEEE. The CDR3 is made up of 16 amino acids.

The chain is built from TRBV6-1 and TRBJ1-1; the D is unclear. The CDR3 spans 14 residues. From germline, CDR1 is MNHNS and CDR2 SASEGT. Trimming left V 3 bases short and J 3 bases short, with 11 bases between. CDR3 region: CASSEWGLDTEAFF. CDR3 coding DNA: TGTGCCAGCAGTGAGTGGGGATTGGACACTGAAGCTTTCTTT.

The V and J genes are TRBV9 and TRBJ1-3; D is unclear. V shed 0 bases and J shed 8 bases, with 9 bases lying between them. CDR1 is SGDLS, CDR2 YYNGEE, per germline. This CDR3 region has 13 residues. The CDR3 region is CASSVDLEDTIYF. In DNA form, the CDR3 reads TGTGCCAGCAGCGTAGATTTGGAGGACACCATATATTTT.

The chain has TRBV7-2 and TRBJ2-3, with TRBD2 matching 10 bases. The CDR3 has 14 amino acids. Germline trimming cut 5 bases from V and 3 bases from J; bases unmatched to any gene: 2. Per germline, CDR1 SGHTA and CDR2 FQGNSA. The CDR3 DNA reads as TGTGCCAGCAGCCCGGGACTAGCGACAGATACGCAGTATTTT. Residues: CASSPGLATDTQYF.

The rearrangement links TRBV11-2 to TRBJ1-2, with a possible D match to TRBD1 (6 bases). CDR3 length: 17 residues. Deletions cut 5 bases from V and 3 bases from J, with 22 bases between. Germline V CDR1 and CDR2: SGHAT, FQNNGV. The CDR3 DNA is TGTGCCAGCAGCACAGGGCTCCTTCGTTACCTACACTATGGCTACACCTTC. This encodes CASSTGLLRYLHYGYTF.

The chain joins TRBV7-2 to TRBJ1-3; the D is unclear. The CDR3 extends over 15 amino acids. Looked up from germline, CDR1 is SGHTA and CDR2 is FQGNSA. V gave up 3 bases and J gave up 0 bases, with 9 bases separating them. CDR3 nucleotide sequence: TGTGCCAGCAGCTTTAGCGGCGGCTCTGGAAACACCATATATTTT. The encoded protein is CASSFSGGSGNTIYF.

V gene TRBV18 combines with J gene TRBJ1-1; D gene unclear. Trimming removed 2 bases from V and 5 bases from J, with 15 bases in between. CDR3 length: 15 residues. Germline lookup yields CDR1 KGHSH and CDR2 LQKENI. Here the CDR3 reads CASSPEAYGGTEAFF. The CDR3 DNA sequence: TGTGCCAGCTCACCAGAGGCTTACGGAGGAACTGAAGCTTTCTTT. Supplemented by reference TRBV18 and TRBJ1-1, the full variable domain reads NAGVMQNPRHLVRRRGQEARLRCSPMKGHSHVYWYRQLPEEGLKFMVYLQKENIIDESGMPKERFSAEFPKEGPSILRIQQVVRGDSAAYFCASSPEAYGGTEAFFGQGTRLTVV.

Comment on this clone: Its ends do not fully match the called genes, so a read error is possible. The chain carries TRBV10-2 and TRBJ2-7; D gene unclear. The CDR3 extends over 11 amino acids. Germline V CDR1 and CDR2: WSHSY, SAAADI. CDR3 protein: CASSQPTDPHF. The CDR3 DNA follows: TGCGCCAGCAGTCAACCGACCGACCCCCATTTC.

CDR3 nucleotides: TGCGCCAGCCACCGGGGGGAGGGTGCCGGGGAGCTGTTTTTT. It translates to CASHRGEGAGELFF. The genes are TRBV4-1 and TRBJ2-2; 7 nucleotides match TRBD2. There are 14 residues in the CDR3. Per the germline V gene, CDR1 is MGHRA and CDR2 is YSYEKL. Germline trimming cut 8 bases from V and 6 bases from J; bases unmatched to any gene: 9.

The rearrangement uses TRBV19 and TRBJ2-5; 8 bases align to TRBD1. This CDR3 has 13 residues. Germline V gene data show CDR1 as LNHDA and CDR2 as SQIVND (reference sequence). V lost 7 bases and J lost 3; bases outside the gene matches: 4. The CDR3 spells CASKPGGKETQYF. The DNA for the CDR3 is TGTGCCAGTAAGCCAGGGGGCAAAGAGACCCAGTACTTC.

The CDR3 here is CATGTGRQPQHF. The CDR3 DNA reads as TGTGCCACCGGGACAGGGAGGCAGCCCCAGCATTTT. The chain has TRBV6-5 and TRBJ1-5, with TRBD1 identical over 9 bases. Germline trimming cut 10 bases from V and 7 bases from J; bases unmatched to any gene: 5. The CDR3 is 12 amino acids. CDR1 and CDR2 from the germline V gene are MNHEY and SVGAGI.

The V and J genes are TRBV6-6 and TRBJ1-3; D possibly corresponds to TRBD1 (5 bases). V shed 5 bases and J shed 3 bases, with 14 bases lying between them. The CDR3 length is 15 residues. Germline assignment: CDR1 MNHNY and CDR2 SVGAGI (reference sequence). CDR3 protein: CASSLTGGGGNTIYF. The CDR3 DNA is TGTGCCAGCAGTCTTACCGGGGGGGGTGGAAACACCATATATTTT.

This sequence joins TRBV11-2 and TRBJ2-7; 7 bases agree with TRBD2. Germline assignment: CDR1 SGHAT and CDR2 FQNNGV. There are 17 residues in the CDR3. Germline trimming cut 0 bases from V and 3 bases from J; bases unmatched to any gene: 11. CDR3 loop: CASSLDRLGLVHYEQYF. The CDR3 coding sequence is TGTGCCAGCAGCTTAGATAGGTTAGGACTAGTTCACTACGAGCAGTACTTC.

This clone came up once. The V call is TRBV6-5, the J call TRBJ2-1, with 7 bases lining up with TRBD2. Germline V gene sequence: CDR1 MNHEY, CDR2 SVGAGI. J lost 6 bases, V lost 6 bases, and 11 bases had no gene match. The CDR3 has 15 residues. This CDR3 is CASSPRGGALNEQFF. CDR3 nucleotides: TGTGCCAGCAGCCCACGGGGAGGGGCACTCAATGAGCAGTTCTTC.

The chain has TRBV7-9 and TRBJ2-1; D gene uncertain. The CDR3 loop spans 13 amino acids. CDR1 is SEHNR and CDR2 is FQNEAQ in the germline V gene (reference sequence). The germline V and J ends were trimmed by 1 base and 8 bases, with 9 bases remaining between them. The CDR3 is CASSLVRLDEQFF. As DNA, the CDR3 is TGTGCCAGCAGCTTAGTTAGGCTGGATGAGCAGTTCTTC.

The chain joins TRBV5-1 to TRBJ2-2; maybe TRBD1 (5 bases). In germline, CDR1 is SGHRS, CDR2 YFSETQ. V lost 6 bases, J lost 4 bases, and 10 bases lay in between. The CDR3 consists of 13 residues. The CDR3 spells CASNLGATGELFF. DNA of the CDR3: TGCGCCAGCAACCTAGGGGCCACCGGGGAGCTGTTTTTT.

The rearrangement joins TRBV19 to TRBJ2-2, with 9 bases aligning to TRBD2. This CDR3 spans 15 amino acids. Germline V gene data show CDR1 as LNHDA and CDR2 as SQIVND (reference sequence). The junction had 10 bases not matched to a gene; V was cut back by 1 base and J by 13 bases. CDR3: CASSIAAGGAGWLFF. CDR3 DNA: TGTGCCAGTAGTATAGCCGCGGGAGGGGCAGGGTGGCTGTTTTTT.

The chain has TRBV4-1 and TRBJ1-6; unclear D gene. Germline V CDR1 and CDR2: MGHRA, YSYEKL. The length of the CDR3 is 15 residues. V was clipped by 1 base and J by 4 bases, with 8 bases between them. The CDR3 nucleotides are TGCGCCAGCAGCCAAGGGGTCGGATATAATTCACCCCTCCACTTT. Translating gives CASSQGVGYNSPLHF.